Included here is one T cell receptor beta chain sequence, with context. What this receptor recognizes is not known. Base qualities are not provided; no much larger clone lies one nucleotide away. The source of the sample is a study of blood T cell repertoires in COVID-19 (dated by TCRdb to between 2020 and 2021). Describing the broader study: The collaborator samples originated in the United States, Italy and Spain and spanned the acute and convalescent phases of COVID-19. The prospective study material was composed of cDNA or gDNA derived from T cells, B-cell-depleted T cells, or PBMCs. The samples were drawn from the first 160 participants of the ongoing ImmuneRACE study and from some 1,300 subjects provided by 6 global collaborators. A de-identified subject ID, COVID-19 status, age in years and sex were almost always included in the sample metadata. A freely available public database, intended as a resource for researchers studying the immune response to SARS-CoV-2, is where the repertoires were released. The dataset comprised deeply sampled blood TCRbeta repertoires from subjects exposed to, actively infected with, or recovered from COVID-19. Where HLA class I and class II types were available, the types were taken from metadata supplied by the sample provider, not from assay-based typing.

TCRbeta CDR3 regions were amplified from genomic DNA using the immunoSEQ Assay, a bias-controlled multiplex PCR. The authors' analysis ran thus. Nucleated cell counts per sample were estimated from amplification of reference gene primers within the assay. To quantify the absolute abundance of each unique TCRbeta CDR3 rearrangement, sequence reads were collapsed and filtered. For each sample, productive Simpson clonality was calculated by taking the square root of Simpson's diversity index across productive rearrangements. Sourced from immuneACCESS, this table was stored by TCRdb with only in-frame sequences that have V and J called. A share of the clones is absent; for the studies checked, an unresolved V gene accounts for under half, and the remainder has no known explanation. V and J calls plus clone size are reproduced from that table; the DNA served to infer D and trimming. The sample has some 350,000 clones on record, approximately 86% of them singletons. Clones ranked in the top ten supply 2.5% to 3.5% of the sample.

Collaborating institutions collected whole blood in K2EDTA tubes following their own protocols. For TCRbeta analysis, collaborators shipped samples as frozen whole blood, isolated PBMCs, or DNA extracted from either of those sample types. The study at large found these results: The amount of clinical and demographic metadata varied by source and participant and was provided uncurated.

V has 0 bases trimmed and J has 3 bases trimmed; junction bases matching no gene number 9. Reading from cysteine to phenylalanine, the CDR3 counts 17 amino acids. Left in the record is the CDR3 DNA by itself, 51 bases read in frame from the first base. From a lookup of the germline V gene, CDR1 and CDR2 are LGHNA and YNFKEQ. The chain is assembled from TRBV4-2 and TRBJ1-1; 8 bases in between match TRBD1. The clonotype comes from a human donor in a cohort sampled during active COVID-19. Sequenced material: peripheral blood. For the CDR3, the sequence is CASSQDVDRGGDTEAFF. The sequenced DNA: TGTGCCAGCAGCCAAGATGTCGACAGGGGAGGAGACACTGAAGCTTTCTTT.